A selection of T cell receptor beta chains follows, all from one sample in a study of cytomegalovirus exposure and HLA in healthy donors. Sequenced by immunoSEQ multiplex PCR; TCRdb stores in-frame clones only, minus some. The sample lists 150,000 to 200,000 clones, more than 60% occurring once. The sequenced material came from PBMCs. These receptors all stem from a young woman in good health and CMV-seropositive. The CDR3 runs from the conserved cysteine through the conserved F or W. Each record gives: V gene, D gene, clone size, J gene, CDR3 length, CDR3 protein, CDR3 DNA. A D gene is named only where the DNA matches it firmly. Where a row states a size, it is once, few, many or the class of an expanded clone; other rows omit it.

>TRBV27|TRBD1|NA|TRBJ1-4|14
CASRQGADNEKLFF
TGTGCCAGCAGGCAGGGGGCGGACAATGAAAAACTGTTTTTT
>TRBV5-1|TRBD2|NA|TRBJ2-7|14
CASSRTSGAYEQYF
TGCGCCAGCAGCCGGACTAGCGGGGCCTACGAGCAGTACTTC
>TRBV12-5|TRBD1|NA|TRBJ2-1|15
CASGLGGQGSDEQFF
TGTGCTAGTGGTTTGGGGGGACAGGGGTCGGATGAGCAGTTCTTC
>TRBV5-6|NA|NA|TRBJ2-4|12
CASSPGVNIQYF
TGTGCCAGCAGCCCAGGGGTAAACATTCAGTACTTC
>TRBV19|NA|NA|TRBJ2-3|13
CAIREASTDTQYF
TGTGCCATCAGGGAAGCTAGCACAGATACGCAGTATTTT
>TRBV4-1|NA|NA|TRBJ2-5|14
CASSQDVAEVSQYF
TGCGCCAGCAGCCAAGATGTAGCGGAAGTGTCCCAGTACTTC
>TRBV7-7|TRBD1|NA|TRBJ2-2|15
CASSPGDRATGELFF
TGTGCCAGCAGCCCCGGGGACAGAGCGACCGGGGAGCTGTTTTTT
>TRBV7-2|NA|NA|TRBJ1-4|16
CASSLVTGSTNEKLFF
TGTGCCAGCAGCTTAGTCACAGGGTCGACTAATGAAAAACTGTTTTTT
>TRBV6-5|TRBD2|once|TRBJ2-7|14
CASSYGGEAYEQYF
TGTGCCAGCAGTTATGGGGGGGAGGCCTACGAGCAGTACTTC
>TRBV27|TRBD1|NA|TRBJ2-7|15
CASSPRQGWGYEQYF
TGTGCCAGCAGTCCTCGACAGGGTTGGGGGTACGAGCAGTACTTC
>TRBV18|NA|NA|TRBJ2-7|14
CASSPPDGAYEQYF
TGTGCCAGCTCACCACCGGATGGAGCCTACGAGCAGTACTTC
>TRBV5-1|NA|NA|TRBJ2-3|13
CASSLDERNTQYF
TGCGCCAGCAGCTTGGACGAGAGGAATACGCAGTATTTT
>TRBV28|NA|NA|TRBJ1-3|15
CASNGLRSSGNTIYF
TGTGCCAGCAATGGCCTCCGGAGCTCTGGAAACACCATATATTTT
>TRBV2|TRBD1|few|TRBJ1-5|13
CASSAGQDQPQHF
TGTGCCAGCAGCGCAGGACAGGACCAGCCCCAGCATTTT
>TRBV2|TRBD2|once|TRBJ2-3|13
CASNLAGTDTQYF
TGTGCCAGCAACCTAGCGGGCACAGATACGCAGTATTTT
>TRBV11-1|TRBD2|NA|TRBJ2-7|16
CASSGRLAGGRNEQYF
TGTGCCAGCAGCGGCAGACTAGCGGGAGGGCGGAACGAGCAGTACTTC
>TRBV13|TRBD2|NA|TRBJ2-7|15
CASSLGGLAGDEQYF
TGTGCCAGCAGCTTAGGTGGACTAGCGGGAGACGAGCAGTACTTC
>TRBV30|NA|few|TRBJ2-2|15
CAWSVLDGDTGELFF
TGTGCCTGGAGTGTACTAGACGGGGACACCGGGGAGCTGTTTTTT
>TRBV27|NA|NA|TRBJ2-1|18
CASSQASLLESHYNEQFF
TGTGCCAGCAGTCAAGCCTCTTTGTTGGAGAGCCACTACAATGAGCAGTTCTTC
>TRBV10-2|NA|NA|TRBJ2-2|13
CASSEAAWGELFF
TGCGCCAGCAGTGAGGCAGCGTGGGGGGAGCTGTTTTTT
>TRBV5-4|NA|NA|TRBJ2-5|12
CASSPQDTLPHF
TGTGCCAGCAGCCCCCAGGACACTTTGCCCCACTTC
>TRBV7-2|NA|NA|TRBJ2-7|15
CASSFALGGSYEQYF
TGTGCCAGCAGCTTCGCACTGGGGGGTTCCTACGAGCAGTACTTC
>TRBV7-3|TRBD2|NA|TRBJ2-3|15
CASSLIAGGEDTQYF
TGTGCCAGCAGCTTAATAGCGGGAGGCGAAGATACGCAGTATTTT
>TRBV19|NA|NA|TRBJ1-4|14
CASSTQGSNEKLFF
TGTGCCAGTAGTACTCAGGGATCTAATGAAAAACTGTTTTTT
>TRBV4-1|NA|NA|TRBJ1-4|15
CASSHQQGTNEKLFF
TGCGCCAGCAGCCACCAACAGGGAACTAATGAAAAACTGTTTTTT
>TRBV2|NA|NA|TRBJ2-1|15
CASSETGHNNNEQFF
TGTGCCAGCAGTGAAACAGGACATAATAACAATGAGCAGTTCTTC
>TRBV19|NA|once|TRBJ1-5|15
CASSITRETNQPQHF
TGTGCCAGTAGTATAACCCGGGAGACCAATCAGCCCCAGCATTTT
>TRBV11-2|TRBD2|NA|TRBJ2-5|16
CASSLVASGSEETQYF
TGTGCCAGCAGCTTAGTAGCTAGCGGGAGCGAAGAGACCCAGTACTTC
>TRBV19|TRBD1|once|TRBJ1-5|16
CASSMGVRGPGQPQHF
TGTGCCAGTAGTATGGGGGTCAGGGGGCCAGGACAGCCCCAGCATTTT
>TRBV7-9|TRBD2|NA|TRBJ2-7|15
CASSPGGGYSYEQYF
TGTGCCAGCAGCCCCGGGGGGGGTTACTCCTACGAGCAGTACTTC
>TRBV7-2|NA|NA|TRBJ1-2|14
CASSLDSGKDGYTF
TGTGCCAGCAGCTTAGATTCGGGGAAAGATGGCTACACCTTC
>TRBV9|NA|NA|TRBJ2-1|15
CASSEGGAAYNEQFF
TGTGCCAGCAGCGAGGGGGGGGCGGCCTACAATGAGCAGTTCTTC
>TRBV11-2|NA|NA|TRBJ2-1|11
CASSQEGEQFF
TGTGCCAGCAGCCAGGAGGGTGAGCAGTTCTTC
>TRBV7-9|NA|NA|TRBJ2-1|15
CASGPGSHSYNEQFF
TGTGCCAGCGGCCCTGGGAGCCACTCCTACAATGAGCAGTTCTTC
>TRBV29-1|NA|NA|TRBJ1-1|14
CSVEDRGGNTEAFF
TGCAGCGTTGAAGATCGGGGAGGGAACACTGAAGCTTTCTTT
>TRBV13|NA|NA|TRBJ2-3|14
CASSSRQETDTQYF
TGTGCCAGCAGCTCGAGACAGGAGACAGATACGCAGTATTTT
>TRBV7-9|NA|NA|TRBJ1-2|16
CASSLGDGGQDYGYTF
TGTGCCAGCAGCTTAGGAGACGGAGGCCAGGACTATGGCTACACCTTC
>TRBV28|NA|NA|TRBJ1-2|14
CASRPKIANYGYTF
TGTGCCAGCAGGCCTAAGATAGCTAACTATGGCTACACCTTC
>TRBV11-2|TRBD1|NA|TRBJ2-1|14
CASSLGGTASEQFF
TGTGCCAGCAGCTTAGGGGGGACAGCTAGCGAGCAGTTCTTC
>TRBV6-1|TRBD1|NA|TRBJ1-2|12
CASSRTGYGYTF
TGTGCCAGCAGCCGGACAGGTTATGGCTACACCTTC
>TRBV27|TRBD2|few|TRBJ2-1|18
CASSSIQLGTSGYNEQFF
TGTGCCAGCAGTTCAATACAATTGGGGACTAGCGGATACAATGAGCAGTTCTTC
>TRBV5-1|NA|few|TRBJ2-7|13
CASSGTSSYEQYF
TGCGCCAGCTCCGGGACATCCTCCTACGAGCAGTACTTC
>TRBV5-5|TRBD1|NA|TRBJ2-1|17
CASSLEGTVDSYNEQFF
TGTGCCAGCAGCTTGGAAGGGACAGTCGACTCCTACAATGAGCAGTTCTTC
>TRBV7-9|NA|NA|TRBJ1-4|15
CASSLGRRGNEKLFF
TGTGCCAGCAGCTTAGGACGCAGGGGAAATGAAAAACTGTTTTTT
>TRBV7-2|NA|NA|TRBJ1-5|13
CASSVRGEGAQHF
TGTGCCAGCAGCGTTAGGGGGGAGGGGGCCCAGCATTTT